The following is a TCR beta chain sequence with its context. The V segment lost 4 bases and the J segment 2 bases; nucleotides outside the gene matches: 1. CDR1 KGHSH and CDR2 LQKENI come from the germline V gene. The CDR3 is 14 amino acids. Per the study methods: Reference gene primer amplification gave estimated nucleated cell counts. The repertoire was sequenced with immunoSEQ multiplex PCR; TCRdb's copy has only in-frame clones and lacks some. The DNA was the basis for D and trimming; V, J and clone size are from that table. Of about 210,000 clones in the sample, 83% were seen once. This record belongs to a study of blood T cell repertoires in COVID-19. Study at large: COVID-19 samples collected from the United States, Italy and Spain covered acute and convalescent phases. T cells, B-cell-depleted T cells, or PBMCs provided the cDNA or gDNA that served as material.

The J gene is TRBJ2-2, the V gene TRBV18, with 7 bases identical to TRBD1. The sequenced sample was peripheral blood. This clonotype was obtained from a middle-aged woman with active or convalescent COVID-19. DNA of the CDR3: TGTGCCAGCTCACGACAGGGTAACACCGGGGAGCTGTTTTTT. This codes for CASSRQGNTGELFF.